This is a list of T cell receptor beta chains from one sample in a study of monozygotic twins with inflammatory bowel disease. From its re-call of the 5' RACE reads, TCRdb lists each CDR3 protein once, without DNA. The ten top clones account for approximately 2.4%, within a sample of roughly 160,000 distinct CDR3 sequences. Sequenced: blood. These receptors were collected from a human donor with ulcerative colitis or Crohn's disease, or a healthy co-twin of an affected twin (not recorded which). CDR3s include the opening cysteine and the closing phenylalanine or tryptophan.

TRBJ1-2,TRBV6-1,CASSLGQGAYYGYTF
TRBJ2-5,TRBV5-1,CASSLIIEETQYF
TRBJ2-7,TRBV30,CAWGGTVTTYEQYF
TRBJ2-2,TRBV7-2,CASSRGTDTPGELFF
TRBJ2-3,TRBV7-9,CASSRIGLAGGTDTQYF
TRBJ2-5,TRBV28,CASSPSQGGQETQYF
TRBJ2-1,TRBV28,CASVRQGTYNEQFF
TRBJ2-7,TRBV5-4,CASSSNRGPGEQYF
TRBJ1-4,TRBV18,CASSSQPGEKLFF
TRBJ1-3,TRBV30,CAGTASGNTIYF
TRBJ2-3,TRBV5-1,CASSLLGTKTDTQYF
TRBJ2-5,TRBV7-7,CASSHRGRTGRQETQYF
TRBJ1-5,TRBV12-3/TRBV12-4,CASNRQGQHQPQHF
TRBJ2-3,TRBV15,CATSKVAGGPADTQYF
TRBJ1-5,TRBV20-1,CSARYPSHSNQPQHF
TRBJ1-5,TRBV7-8,CASSPMGWAAPQHF
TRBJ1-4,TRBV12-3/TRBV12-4,CASSFGRVGVQEKLFF
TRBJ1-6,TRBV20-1,CSAGDTYNSPLHF
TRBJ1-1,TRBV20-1,CSASGRNTEAFF
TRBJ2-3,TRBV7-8,CASSLVSGRTTDTQYF
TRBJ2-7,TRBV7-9,CASSSQGYEQYF
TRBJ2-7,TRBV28,CASSSAPTGRSPSEQYF
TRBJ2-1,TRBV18,CASSPLGSSYNEQFF
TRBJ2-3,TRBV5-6,CASSLGVLDTQYF
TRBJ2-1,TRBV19,CASSIGRSQQFF
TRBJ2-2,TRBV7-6,CASSAQQGVTGELFF
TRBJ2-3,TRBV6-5,CASSYGLAGERFSTDTQYF
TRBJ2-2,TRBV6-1,CASSELGMTGELFF
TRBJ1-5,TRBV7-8,CASSLTRSGINQPQHF
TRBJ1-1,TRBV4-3,CASSLSQGDTEAFF
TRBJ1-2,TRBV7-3,CASSLAGDYGYTF
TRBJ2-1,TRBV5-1,CASSTDSSYNEQFF
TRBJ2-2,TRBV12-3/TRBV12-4,CASGRPGEGALSGELFF
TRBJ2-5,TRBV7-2,CASSLGSSPQETQYF
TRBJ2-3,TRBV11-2,CASSPFRTDTQYF
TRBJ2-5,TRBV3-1,CASSSPSRKETQYF
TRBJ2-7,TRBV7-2,CASSFSGEAYEQYF
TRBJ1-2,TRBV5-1,CASSLSGTEIYGYTF
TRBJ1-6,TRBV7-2,CASSSRAAYNSPLHF
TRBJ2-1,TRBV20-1,CSARVAGGYNEQFF
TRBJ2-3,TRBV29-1,CSVLYREEIILPITDTQYF
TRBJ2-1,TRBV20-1,CSAPPPGGRGTYNEQFF
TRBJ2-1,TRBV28,CASQGNNEQFF
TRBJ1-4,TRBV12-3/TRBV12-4,CASRSGRSEKLFF
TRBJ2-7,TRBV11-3,CASSSIISALTGYYEQYF
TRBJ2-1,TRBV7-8,CASSLIGGLRGAYNEQFF
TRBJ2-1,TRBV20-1,CSARDTAPQGSNEQFF
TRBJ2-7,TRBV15,CATSRALAGVYEQYF
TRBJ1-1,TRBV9,CASSPSGSLRTEAFF
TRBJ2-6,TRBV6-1,CASSSTDLYPGANVLTF
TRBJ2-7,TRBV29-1,CSVIPGQAYEQYF
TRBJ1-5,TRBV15,CATSKGVSQPQHF
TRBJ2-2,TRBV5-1,CASSNDRGANTGELFF
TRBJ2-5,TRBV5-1,CASSRGQDLYQETQYF
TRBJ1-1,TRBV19,CASRLVGTEAFF
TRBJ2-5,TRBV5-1,CASSFGLAEETQYF
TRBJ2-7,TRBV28,CASSSAGFYEQYF
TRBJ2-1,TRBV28,CASSSVAGGPGNEQFF
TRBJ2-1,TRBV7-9,CASTRLAGVYNEQFF
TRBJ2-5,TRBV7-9,CASSTGAPLSETQYF